This is a list of T cell receptor beta chains from one sample in a study of shared clonotypes between healthy human individuals. Here immunoSEQ multiplex PCR was the method, and the copy in TCRdb shows in-frame clones only, minus some. The sample contains roughly 1.5 million clones, around 98% of which appear only once. The sequencing sample was made of naive CD4+ T cells sorted from blood. All receptors come from a young man in good health. CDR3s include the opening cysteine and the closing phenylalanine or tryptophan. Fields, in order: V gene, D gene, J gene, clone size, CDR3 protein, CDR3 DNA. The D gene is left open where the match is weak. Where a row states a size, it is once, few, many or the class of an expanded clone; other rows omit it.

V gene: TRBV2
D gene: TRBD1
J gene: TRBJ1-1
clone size: .
CDR3 protein: CASSGGQSTEAFF
CDR3 DNA: TGTGCCAGCAGCGGGGGACAGAGCACTGAAGCTTTCTTT

V gene: TRBV29-1
D gene: TRBD2
J gene: TRBJ2-7
clone size: .
CDR3 protein: CSVGTSGGLEQYF
CDR3 DNA: TGCAGCGTTGGGACTAGCGGGGGTCTCGAGCAGTACTTC

V gene: TRBV18
D gene: .
J gene: TRBJ1-3
clone size: .
CDR3 protein: CASSPVGSSGNTIYF
CDR3 DNA: TGTGCCAGCTCACCAGTCGGCAGCTCTGGAAACACCATATATTTT

V gene: TRBV14
D gene: TRBD2
J gene: TRBJ2-2
clone size: .
CDR3 protein: CASSRYRLAGLNTGELFF
CDR3 DNA: TGTGCCAGCAGCCGATATAGACTAGCGGGGTTAAACACCGGGGAGCTGTTTTTT

V gene: TRBV29-1
D gene: .
J gene: TRBJ2-1
clone size: .
CDR3 protein: CSVETGYNEQFF
CDR3 DNA: TGCAGCGTTGAGACAGGCTACAATGAGCAGTTCTTC

V gene: TRBV19
D gene: .
J gene: TRBJ2-1
clone size: .
CDR3 protein: CASSIGPGSYNEQFF
CDR3 DNA: TGTGCCAGTAGTATTGGACCAGGCTCCTACAATGAGCAGTTCTTC

V gene: TRBV6-1
D gene: .
J gene: TRBJ1-5
clone size: .
CDR3 protein: CASRPTGRVQPQHF
CDR3 DNA: TGTGCCAGCAGGCCAACAGGGAGAGTACAGCCCCAGCATTTT

V gene: TRBV7-2
D gene: .
J gene: TRBJ2-1
clone size: .
CDR3 protein: CASSSFSGNSYNEQFF
CDR3 DNA: TGTGCCAGCAGCTCCTTTAGCGGCAACTCCTACAATGAGCAGTTCTTC

V gene: TRBV5-1
D gene: .
J gene: TRBJ2-3
clone size: .
CDR3 protein: CASSLAELMGTDTQYF
CDR3 DNA: TGCGCCAGCAGCTTGGCCGAGTTGATGGGCACAGATACGCAGTATTTT

V gene: TRBV27
D gene: TRBD1
J gene: TRBJ2-2
clone size: .
CDR3 protein: CASRYRGTGELFF
CDR3 DNA: TGTGCCAGCCGATACAGGGGGACCGGGGAGCTGTTTTTT

V gene: TRBV30
D gene: TRBD1
J gene: TRBJ1-2
clone size: .
CDR3 protein: CAWSLATGASYTF
CDR3 DNA: TGTGCCTGGAGTCTAGCGACAGGGGCGAGCTACACCTTC

V gene: TRBV29-1
D gene: TRBD1
J gene: TRBJ2-5
clone size: .
CDR3 protein: CSVPGQGLGETQYF
CDR3 DNA: TGCAGCGTCCCGGGACAGGGTCTCGGGGAGACCCAGTACTTC

V gene: TRBV5-6
D gene: TRBD2
J gene: TRBJ2-7
clone size: .
CDR3 protein: CASSLVDSGVWEQYF
CDR3 DNA: TGTGCCAGCAGCTTGGTTGATAGCGGGGTCTGGGAGCAGTACTTC

V gene: TRBV5-1
D gene: .
J gene: TRBJ2-3
clone size: .
CDR3 protein: CASRVVGSTDTQYF
CDR3 DNA: TGCGCCAGCAGAGTGGTCGGTAGCACAGATACGCAGTATTTT

V gene: TRBV10-1
D gene: TRBD1
J gene: TRBJ2-7
clone size: few
CDR3 protein: CASSGRQGPLEYEQYF
CDR3 DNA: TGCGCCAGCAGTGGACGACAGGGGCCCCTAGAGTACGAGCAGTACTTC

V gene: TRBV9
D gene: .
J gene: TRBJ2-1
clone size: once
CDR3 protein: CASSVGDSYNEQFF
CDR3 DNA: TGTGCCAGCAGCGTAGGAGACAGTTACAATGAGCAGTTCTTC

V gene: TRBV10-3
D gene: .
J gene: TRBJ2-1
clone size: .
CDR3 protein: CAILVSGNEQFF
CDR3 DNA: TGTGCCATTTTGGTATCTGGTAATGAGCAGTTCTTC

V gene: TRBV30
D gene: TRBD2
J gene: TRBJ2-2
clone size: .
CDR3 protein: CAWSVTRTSGTTGELFF
CDR3 DNA: TGTGCCTGGAGTGTTACCCGGACTAGCGGGACCACCGGGGAGCTGTTTTTT

V gene: TRBV13
D gene: .
J gene: TRBJ2-1
clone size: .
CDR3 protein: CASSLGPPYNEQFF
CDR3 DNA: TGTGCCAGCAGCCTAGGGCCACCCTACAATGAGCAGTTCTTC

V gene: TRBV5-1
D gene: TRBD1
J gene: TRBJ2-5
clone size: .
CDR3 protein: CASSLGMTGGLTGTQYF
CDR3 DNA: TGCGCCAGCAGCTTGGGCATGACAGGGGGCCTGACGGGGACCCAGTACTTC

V gene: TRBV19
D gene: .
J gene: TRBJ2-3
clone size: once
CDR3 protein: CASSITGGGTDTQYF
CDR3 DNA: TGTGCCAGTAGTATTACCGGGGGCGGCACAGATACGCAGTATTTT

V gene: TRBV7-9
D gene: TRBD2
J gene: TRBJ2-1
clone size: .
CDR3 protein: CASSPLAGVDNEQFF
CDR3 DNA: TGTGCCAGCAGCCCCCTAGCGGGAGTAGACAATGAGCAGTTCTTC

V gene: TRBV11-2
D gene: .
J gene: TRBJ2-1
clone size: .
CDR3 protein: CASTTLAKKVYNEQFF
CDR3 DNA: TGTGCCAGCACCACTTTAGCGAAAAAGGTTTACAATGAGCAGTTCTTC

V gene: TRBV19
D gene: .
J gene: TRBJ2-1
clone size: .
CDR3 protein: CASSPRTVYNEQFF
CDR3 DNA: TGTGCCAGTAGTCCCCGGACAGTGTACAATGAGCAGTTCTTC

V gene: TRBV7-2
D gene: TRBD2
J gene: TRBJ2-7
clone size: once
CDR3 protein: CASSILAGVEQYF
CDR3 DNA: TGTGCCAGCAGCATACTAGCGGGAGTCGAGCAGTACTTC

V gene: TRBV29-1
D gene: TRBD2
J gene: TRBJ2-1
clone size: .
CDR3 protein: CSVEVSGSNEQFF
CDR3 DNA: TGCAGCGTTGAGGTTAGCGGGAGCAATGAGCAGTTCTTC

V gene: TRBV18
D gene: .
J gene: TRBJ2-5
clone size: .
CDR3 protein: CASSPTVPETQYF
CDR3 DNA: TGTGCCAGCTCACCAACCGTTCCGGAGACCCAGTACTTC

V gene: TRBV29-1
D gene: .
J gene: TRBJ2-7
clone size: .
CDR3 protein: CSVEGYRKGSYEQYF
CDR3 DNA: TGCAGCGTTGAAGGGTACAGAAAAGGCTCCTACGAGCAGTACTTC

V gene: TRBV6-1
D gene: .
J gene: TRBJ2-3
clone size: once
CDR3 protein: CASIQGSTDTQYF
CDR3 DNA: TGTGCCAGCATCCAGGGTAGCACAGATACGCAGTATTTT